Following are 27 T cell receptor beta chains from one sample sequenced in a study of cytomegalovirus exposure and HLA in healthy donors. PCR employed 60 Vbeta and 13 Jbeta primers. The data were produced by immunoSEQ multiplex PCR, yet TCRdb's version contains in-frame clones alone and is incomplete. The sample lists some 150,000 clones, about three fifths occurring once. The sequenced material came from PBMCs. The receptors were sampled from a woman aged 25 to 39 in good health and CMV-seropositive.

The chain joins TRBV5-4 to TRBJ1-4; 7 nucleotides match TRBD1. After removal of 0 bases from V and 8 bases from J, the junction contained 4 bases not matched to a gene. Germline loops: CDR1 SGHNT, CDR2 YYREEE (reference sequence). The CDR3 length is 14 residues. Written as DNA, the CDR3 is TGTGCCAGCAGCTTGGACAGGGGAAAAGAAAAACTGTTTTTT. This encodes CASSLDRGKEKLFF.

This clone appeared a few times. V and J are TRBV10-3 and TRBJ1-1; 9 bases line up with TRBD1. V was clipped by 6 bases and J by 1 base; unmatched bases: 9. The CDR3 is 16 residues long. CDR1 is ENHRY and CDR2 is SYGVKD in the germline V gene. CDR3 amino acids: CAIRGDTGGANTEAFF. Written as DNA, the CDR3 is TGTGCCATCAGGGGTGATACAGGGGGCGCGAACACTGAAGCTTTCTTT.

The CDR3 region is CASSPGGGNNQPQHF. The CDR3 DNA reads TGTGCCAGCTCACCAGGGGGGGGAAACAATCAGCCCCAGCATTTT. The genes are TRBV18 and TRBJ1-5; tentatively, D is TRBD1 (5 bases). The CDR3 consists of 15 residues. Trimming shortened V by 2 bases and J by 3 bases, and 11 bases separated the two germline ends. Germline V lookup: CDR1 KGHSH, CDR2 LQKENI.

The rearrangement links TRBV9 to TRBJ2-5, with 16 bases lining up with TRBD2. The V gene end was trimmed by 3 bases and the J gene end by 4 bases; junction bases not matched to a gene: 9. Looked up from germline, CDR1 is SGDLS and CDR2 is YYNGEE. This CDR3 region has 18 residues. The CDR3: CASSASGTSGGAGETQYF. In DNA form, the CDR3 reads TGTGCCAGCAGCGCCTCCGGGACTAGCGGGGGGGCGGGAGAGACCCAGTACTTC.

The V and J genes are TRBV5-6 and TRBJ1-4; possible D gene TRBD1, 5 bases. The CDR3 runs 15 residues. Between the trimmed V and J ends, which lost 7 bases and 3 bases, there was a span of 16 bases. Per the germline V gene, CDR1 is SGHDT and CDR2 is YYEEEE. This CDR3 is CASGTPGGSNEKLFF. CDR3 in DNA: TGTGCCAGCGGAACCCCCGGGGGTTCTAATGAAAAACTGTTTTTT.

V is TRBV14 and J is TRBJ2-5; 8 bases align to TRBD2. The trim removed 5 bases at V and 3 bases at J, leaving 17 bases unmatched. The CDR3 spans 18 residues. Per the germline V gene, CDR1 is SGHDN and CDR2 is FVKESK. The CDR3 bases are TGTGCCAGCAGCATAGACCGGCTAGCGGGTTGGGTTGAAGAGACCCAGTACTTC. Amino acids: CASSIDRLAGWVEETQYF.

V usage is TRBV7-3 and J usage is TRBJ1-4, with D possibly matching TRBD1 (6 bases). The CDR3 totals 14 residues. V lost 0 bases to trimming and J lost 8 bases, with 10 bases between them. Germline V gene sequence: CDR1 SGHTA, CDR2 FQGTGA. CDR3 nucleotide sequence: TGTGCCAGCAGCTTAACAGGGGGAGACGAAAAACTGTTTTTT. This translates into CASSLTGGDEKLFF.

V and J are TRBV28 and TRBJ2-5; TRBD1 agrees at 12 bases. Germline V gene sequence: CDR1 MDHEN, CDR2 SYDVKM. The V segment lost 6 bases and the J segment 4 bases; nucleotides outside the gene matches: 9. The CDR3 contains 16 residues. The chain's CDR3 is CASSRLGTGGVETQYF. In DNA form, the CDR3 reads TGTGCCAGCAGCAGGCTCGGGACAGGGGGCGTAGAGACCCAGTACTTC.

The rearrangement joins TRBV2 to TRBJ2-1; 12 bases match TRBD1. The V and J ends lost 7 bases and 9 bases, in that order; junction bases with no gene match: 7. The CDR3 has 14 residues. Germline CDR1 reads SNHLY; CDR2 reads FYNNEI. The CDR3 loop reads CASTVGTGGTEQFF. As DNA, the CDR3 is TGTGCCAGCACTGTTGGGACAGGGGGCACTGAGCAGTTCTTC.

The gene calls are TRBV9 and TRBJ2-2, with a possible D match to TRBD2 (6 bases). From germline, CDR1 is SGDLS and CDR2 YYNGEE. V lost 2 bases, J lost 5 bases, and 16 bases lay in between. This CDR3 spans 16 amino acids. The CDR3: CASSVLALRGTGELFF. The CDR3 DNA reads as TGTGCCAGCAGCGTTTTGGCCCTCCGGGGGACCGGGGAGCTGTTTTTT.

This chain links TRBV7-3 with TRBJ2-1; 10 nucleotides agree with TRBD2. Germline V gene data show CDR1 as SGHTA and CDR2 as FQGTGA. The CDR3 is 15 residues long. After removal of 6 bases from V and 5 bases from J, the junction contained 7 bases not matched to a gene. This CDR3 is CASRHLAGVNNEQFF. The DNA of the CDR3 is TGTGCCAGCAGACACCTAGCGGGGGTTAACAATGAGCAGTTCTTC.

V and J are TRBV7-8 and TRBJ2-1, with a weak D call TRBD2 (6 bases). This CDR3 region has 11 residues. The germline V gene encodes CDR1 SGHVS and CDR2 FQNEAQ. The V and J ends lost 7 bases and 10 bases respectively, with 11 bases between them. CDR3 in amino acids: CASTGGREQFF. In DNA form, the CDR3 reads TGTGCCAGCACCGGTGGGAGGGAGCAGTTCTTC.

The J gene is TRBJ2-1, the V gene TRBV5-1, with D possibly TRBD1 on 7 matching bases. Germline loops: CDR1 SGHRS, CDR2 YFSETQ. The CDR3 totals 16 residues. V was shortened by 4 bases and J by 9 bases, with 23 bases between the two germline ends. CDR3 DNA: TGCGCCAGCAGCCTCAGAATCCAATCAGGGGGAGGTGAGCAGTTCTTC. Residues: CASSLRIQSGGGEQFF.

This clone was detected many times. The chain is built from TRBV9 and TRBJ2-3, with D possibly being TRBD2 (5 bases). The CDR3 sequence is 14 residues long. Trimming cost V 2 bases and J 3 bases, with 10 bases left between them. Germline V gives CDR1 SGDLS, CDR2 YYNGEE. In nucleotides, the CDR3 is TGTGCCAGCAGCGTGGACTCCCTTACAGATACGCAGTATTTT. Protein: CASSVDSLTDTQYF.

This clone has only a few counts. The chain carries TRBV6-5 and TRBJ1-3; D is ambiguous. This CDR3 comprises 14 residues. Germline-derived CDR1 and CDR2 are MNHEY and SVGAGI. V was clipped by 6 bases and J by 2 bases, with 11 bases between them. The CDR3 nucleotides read TGTGCCAGCAGCCCTGGGAGAGCTGGAAACACCATATATTTT. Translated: CASSPGRAGNTIYF.

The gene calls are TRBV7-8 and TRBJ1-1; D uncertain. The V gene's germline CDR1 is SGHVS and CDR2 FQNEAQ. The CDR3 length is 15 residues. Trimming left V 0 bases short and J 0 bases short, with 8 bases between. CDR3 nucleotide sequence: TGTGCCAGCAGCTTAGCTCGGGTAATGAACACTGAAGCTTTCTTT. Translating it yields CASSLARVMNTEAFF.

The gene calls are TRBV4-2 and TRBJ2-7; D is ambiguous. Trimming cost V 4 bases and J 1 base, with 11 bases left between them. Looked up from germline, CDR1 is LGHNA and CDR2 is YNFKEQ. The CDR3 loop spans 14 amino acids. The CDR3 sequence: CASSPSVSSYEQYF. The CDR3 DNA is TGTGCCAGCAGCCCATCTGTGAGTTCCTACGAGCAGTACTTC.

This CDR3 is CASSGFGQRYGYTF. The CDR3 DNA reads as TGTGCCAGCAGCGGTTTTGGACAGCGATATGGCTACACCTTC. V and J are TRBV9 and TRBJ1-2; tentatively, D is TRBD1 (6 bases). CDR1 is SGDLS and CDR2 is YYNGEE in the germline V gene. Between the trimmed V and J ends, which lost 3 bases and 5 bases, there was a span of 14 bases. CDR3 length: 14 residues.

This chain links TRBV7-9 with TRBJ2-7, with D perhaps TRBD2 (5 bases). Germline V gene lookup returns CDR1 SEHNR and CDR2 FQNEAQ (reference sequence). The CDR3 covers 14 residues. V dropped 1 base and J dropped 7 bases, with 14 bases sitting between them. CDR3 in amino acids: CASSLDTKREEQYF. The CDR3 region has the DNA TGTGCCAGCAGCTTAGATACTAAAAGGGAGGAGCAGTACTTC. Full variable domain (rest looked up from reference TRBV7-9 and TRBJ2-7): DTGVSQNPRHKITKRGQNVTFRCDPISEHNRLYWYRQTLGQGPEFLTYFQNEAQLEKSRLLSDRFSAERPKGSFSTLEIQRTEQGDSAMYLCASSLDTKREEQYFGPGTRLTVT.

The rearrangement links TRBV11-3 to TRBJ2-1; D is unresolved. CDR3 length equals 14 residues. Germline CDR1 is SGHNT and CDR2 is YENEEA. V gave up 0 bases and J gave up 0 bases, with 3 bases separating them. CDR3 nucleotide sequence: TGTGCCAGCAGCTTAGATAGCTCCTACAATGAGCAGTTCTTC. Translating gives CASSLDSSYNEQFF.

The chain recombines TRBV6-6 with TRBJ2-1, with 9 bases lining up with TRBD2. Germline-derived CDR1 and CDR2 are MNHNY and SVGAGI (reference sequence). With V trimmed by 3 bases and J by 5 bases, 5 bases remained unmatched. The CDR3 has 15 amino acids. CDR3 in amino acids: CASSYGLAGNNEQFF. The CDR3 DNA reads TGTGCCAGCAGTTATGGCCTAGCGGGGAACAATGAGCAGTTCTTC.

The DNA of the CDR3 is TGCAGCGTTGATCGGTCAGGGTCCAGGCTGGGGGGCTACACCTTC. Amino acids: CSVDRSGSRLGGYTF. The chain has TRBV29-1 and TRBJ1-2; TRBD1 might be the D (5 bases). Germline CDR1 reads SQVTM; CDR2 reads ANQGSEA. V was cut by 3 bases and J by 8 bases, with 22 bases left in between. The CDR3 is 15 amino acids.

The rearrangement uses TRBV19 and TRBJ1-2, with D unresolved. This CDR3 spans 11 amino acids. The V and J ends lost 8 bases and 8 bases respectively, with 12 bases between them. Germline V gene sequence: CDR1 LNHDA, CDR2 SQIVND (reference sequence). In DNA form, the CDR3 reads TGTGCCAGTCTTTATTTCGGGGGCTACACCTTC. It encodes CASLYFGGYTF.

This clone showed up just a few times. The CDR3 sequence: CASSLESGLRYGANEKLFF. The DNA for the CDR3 is TGTGCCAGCAGCTTAGAATCTGGACTAAGATATGGGGCTAATGAAAAACTGTTTTTT. J is TRBJ1-4 and V is TRBV7-6; no definite D call. This CDR3 region has 19 residues. From germline, CDR1 is SGHVS and CDR2 FNYEAQ. V was pared by 1 base and J by 3 bases, with 21 bases between.

The CDR3: CASSYSEGEGYEQYF. In nucleotides, the CDR3 is TGTGCCAGCAGTTACTCAGAGGGGGAGGGCTACGAGCAGTACTTC. This rearrangement joins TRBV6-5 to TRBJ2-7, with D perhaps matching TRBD2 (7 bases). The CDR3 runs to 15 residues. The germline gives CDR1 MNHEY, CDR2 SVGAGI. The ends were cut back, 0 bases at V and 3 bases at J, with 12 bases in the middle.

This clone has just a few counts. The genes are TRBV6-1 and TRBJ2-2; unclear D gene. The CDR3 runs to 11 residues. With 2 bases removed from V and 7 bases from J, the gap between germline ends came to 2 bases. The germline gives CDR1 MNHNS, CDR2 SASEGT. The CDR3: CASSERGELFF. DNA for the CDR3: TGTGCCAGCAGTGAACGCGGGGAGCTGTTTTTT.

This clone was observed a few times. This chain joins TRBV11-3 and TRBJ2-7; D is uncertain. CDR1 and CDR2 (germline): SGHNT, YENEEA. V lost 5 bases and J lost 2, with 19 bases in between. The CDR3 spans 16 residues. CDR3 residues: CASSTLMRGSPYEQYF. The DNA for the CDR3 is TGTGCCAGCAGCACCTTGATGCGCGGATCCCCCTACGAGCAGTACTTC.